This T cell receptor beta chain was recovered during a study of T-cell reconstitution after alpha-beta-depleted transplantation in children. The TCRbeta library was prepared with unique molecular identifiers. TCRdb redid the calling of the PCR reads with MiXCR, one entry per CDR3 protein. The sample has about 460,000 distinct CDR3 sequences, approximately 10% seen once. The CDR3 contains 12 residues. Trimming left V 8 bases short and J 2 bases short, with 7 bases between. The sequences come from PBMCs, mostly from graft donor cells, collected 180 days after TCRalphabeta/CD19-depleted stem cell transplant. The chain links TRBV12-3 or TRBV12-4 to TRBJ1-5; D gene ambiguous. The source is a female patient aged 2 to 10 who had a stem cell transplant for aplastic anemia, so the T cells may come from the graft donor. The DNA for the CDR3 is TGTGCCAGCCTTGGGGGCAATCAGCCCCAGCATTTT. This codes for CASLGGNQPQHF.